Reported below is one T cell receptor beta chain. Its antigen is not known. This may arise from a read error, as a much more abundant clone is one base away. As the CDR3 is not closed by the conserved phenylalanine or tryptophan, this likely results from a read error. Regions amplified from RNA transcripts were the TCR beta CDR3 regions. HTBI primers were the set used in a first-round RT-PCR of the TCR CDR3. Each CDR3 protein gets one entry after TCRdb re-called the multiplex PCR reads with MiXCR. The profile covers around 500,000 distinct CDR3 sequences, with roughly 22% appearing a single time and around 47% taken by the ten largest. The data belong to a study of T cells in Graves' hyperthyroidism and ophthalmopathy. Broader study findings: Most clonotypes that expanded in the thyroid above 0.001 also showed up in blood.

Trimming left V 8 bases short and J 0 bases short, with 14 bases between. The CDR3 has 15 residues. The clonotype comes from a woman between 65 and 79 years old with Graves' ophthalmopathy. The sample taken for sequencing was blood. The chain uses TRBV12-3 or TRBV12-4 and TRBJ1-5; D is unclear. CDR3 amino acids: CASLWEPPSNQPQHS. CDR3 DNA: TGTGCCAGCCTCTGGGAGCCACCTAGCAATCAGCCCCAGCATTCT.